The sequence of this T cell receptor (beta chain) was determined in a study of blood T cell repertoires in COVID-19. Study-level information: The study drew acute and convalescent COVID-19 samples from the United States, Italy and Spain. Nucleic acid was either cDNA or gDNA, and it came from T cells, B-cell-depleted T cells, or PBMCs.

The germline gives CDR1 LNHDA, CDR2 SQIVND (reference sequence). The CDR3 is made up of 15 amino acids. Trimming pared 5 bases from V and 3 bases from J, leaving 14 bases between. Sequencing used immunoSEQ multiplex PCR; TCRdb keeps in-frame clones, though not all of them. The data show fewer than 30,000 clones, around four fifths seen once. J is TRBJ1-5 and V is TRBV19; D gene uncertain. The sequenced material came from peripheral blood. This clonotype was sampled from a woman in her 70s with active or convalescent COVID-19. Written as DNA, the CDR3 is TGTGCCAGTAGTGAAAAAGAGTTTCCCAATCAGCCCCAGCATTTT. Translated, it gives CASSEKEFPNQPQHF.